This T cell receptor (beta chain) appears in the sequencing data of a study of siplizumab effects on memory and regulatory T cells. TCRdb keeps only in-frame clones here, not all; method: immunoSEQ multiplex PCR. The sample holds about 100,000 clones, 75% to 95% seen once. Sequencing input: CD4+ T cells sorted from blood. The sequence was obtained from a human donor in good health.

The CDR3 spells CASSPGGASGNTGELFF. CDR3 coding DNA: TGTGCCAGCAGCCCGGGAGGAGCTAGCGGGAACACCGGGGAGCTGTTTTTT. V gene TRBV5-4 combines with J gene TRBJ2-2, with 7 bases identical to TRBD2. J lost 1 base, V lost 4 bases, and 10 bases had no gene match. Per the germline V gene, CDR1 is SGHNT and CDR2 is YYREEE (reference sequence). This CDR3 is 17 amino acids long.